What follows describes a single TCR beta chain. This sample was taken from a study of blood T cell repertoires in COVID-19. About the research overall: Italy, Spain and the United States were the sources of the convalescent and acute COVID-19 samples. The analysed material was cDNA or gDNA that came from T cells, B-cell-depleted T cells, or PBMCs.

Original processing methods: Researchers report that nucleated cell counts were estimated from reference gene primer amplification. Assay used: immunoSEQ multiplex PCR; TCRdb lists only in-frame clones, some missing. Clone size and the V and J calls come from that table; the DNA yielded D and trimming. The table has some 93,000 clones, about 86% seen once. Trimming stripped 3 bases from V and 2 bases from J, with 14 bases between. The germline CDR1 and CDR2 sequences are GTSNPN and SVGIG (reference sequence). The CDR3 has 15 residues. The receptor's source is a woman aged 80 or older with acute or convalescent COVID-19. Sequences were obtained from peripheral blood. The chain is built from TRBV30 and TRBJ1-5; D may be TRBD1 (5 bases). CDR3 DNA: TGTGCCTGGAGGTCCCGGGGGGTTGGCAATCAGCCCCAGCATTTT. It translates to CAWRSRGVGNQPQHF.